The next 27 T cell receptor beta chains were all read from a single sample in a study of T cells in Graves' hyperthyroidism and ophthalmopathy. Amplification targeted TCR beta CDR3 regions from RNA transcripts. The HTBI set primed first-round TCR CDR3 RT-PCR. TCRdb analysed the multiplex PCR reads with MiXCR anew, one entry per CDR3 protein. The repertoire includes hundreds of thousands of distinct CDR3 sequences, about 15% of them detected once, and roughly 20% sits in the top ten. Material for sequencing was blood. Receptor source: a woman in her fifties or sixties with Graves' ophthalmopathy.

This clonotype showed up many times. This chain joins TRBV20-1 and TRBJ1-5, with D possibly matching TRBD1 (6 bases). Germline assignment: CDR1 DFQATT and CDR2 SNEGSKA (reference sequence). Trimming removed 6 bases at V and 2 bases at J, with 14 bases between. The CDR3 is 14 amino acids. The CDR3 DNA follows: TGCAGTGCGCCTAGGGGGGGGCGCAATCAGCCCCAGCATTTT. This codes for CSAPRGGRNQPQHF.

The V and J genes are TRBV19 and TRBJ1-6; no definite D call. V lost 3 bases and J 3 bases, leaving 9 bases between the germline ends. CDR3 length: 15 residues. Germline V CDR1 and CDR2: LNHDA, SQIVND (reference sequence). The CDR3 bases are TGTGCCAGTAGTATCGCCGGGAACTATAATTCACCCCTCCACTTT. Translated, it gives CASSIAGNYNSPLHF. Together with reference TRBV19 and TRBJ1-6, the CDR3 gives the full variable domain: DGGITQSPKYLFRKEGQNVTLSCEQNLNHDAMYWYRQDPGQGLRLIYYSQIVNDFQKGDIAEGYSVSREKKESFPLTVTSAQKNPTAFYLCASSIAGNYNSPLHFGNGTRLTVT.

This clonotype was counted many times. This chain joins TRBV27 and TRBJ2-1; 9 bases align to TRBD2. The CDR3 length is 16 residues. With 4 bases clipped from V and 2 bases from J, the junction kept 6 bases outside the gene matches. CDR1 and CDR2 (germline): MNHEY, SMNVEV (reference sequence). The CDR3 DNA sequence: TGTGCCAGCAGTTCCACAGGCGGGAGGGCCTACAATGAGCAGTTCTTC. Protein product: CASSSTGGRAYNEQFF.

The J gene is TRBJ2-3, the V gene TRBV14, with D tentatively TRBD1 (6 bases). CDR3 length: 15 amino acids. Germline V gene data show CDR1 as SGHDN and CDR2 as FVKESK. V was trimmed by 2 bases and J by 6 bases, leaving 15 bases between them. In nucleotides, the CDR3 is TGTGCCAGCAGCCAAACAGGACAGCCCGGGGATACGCAGTATTTT. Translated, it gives CASSQTGQPGDTQYF. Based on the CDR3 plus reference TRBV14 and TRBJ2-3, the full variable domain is EAGVTQFPSHSVIEKGQTVTLRCDPISGHDNLYWYRRVMGKEIKFLLHFVKESKQDESGMPNNRFLAERTGGTYSTLKVQPAELEDSGVYFCASSQTGQPGDTQYFGPGTRLTVL.

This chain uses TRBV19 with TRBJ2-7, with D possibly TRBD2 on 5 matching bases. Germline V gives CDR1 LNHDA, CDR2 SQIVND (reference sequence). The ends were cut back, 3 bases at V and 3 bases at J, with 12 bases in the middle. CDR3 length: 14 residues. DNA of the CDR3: TGTGCCAGTAGTATTCTGGGGAGCGGCTACGAGCAGTACTTC. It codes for CASSILGSGYEQYF.

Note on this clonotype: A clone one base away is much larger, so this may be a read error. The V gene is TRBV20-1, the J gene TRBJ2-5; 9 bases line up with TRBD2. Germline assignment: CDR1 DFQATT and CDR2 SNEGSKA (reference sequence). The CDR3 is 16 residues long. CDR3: CSARDWGGRAGEAQYF. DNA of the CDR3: TGCAGTGCTAGAGATTGGGGCGGGAGGGCCGGAGAGGCCCAGTACTTC.

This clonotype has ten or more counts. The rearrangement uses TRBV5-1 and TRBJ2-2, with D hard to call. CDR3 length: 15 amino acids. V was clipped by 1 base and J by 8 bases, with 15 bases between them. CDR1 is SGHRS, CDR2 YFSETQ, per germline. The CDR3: CASSLKPRLEGELFF. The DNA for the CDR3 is TGCGCCAGCAGCTTGAAACCCCGCTTAGAAGGGGAGCTGTTTTTT. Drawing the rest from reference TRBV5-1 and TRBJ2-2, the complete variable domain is KAGVTQTPRYLIKTRGQQVTLSCSPISGHRSVSWYQQTPGQGLQFLFEYFSETQRNKGNFPGRFSGRQFSNSRSEMNVSTLELGDSALYLCASSLKPRLEGELFFGEGSRLTVL.

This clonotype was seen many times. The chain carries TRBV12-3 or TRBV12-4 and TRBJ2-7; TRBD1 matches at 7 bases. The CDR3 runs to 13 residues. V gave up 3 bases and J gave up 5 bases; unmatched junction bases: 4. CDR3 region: CASSLTGPNEQYF. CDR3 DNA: TGTGCCAGCAGTTTGACAGGGCCCAACGAGCAGTACTTC.

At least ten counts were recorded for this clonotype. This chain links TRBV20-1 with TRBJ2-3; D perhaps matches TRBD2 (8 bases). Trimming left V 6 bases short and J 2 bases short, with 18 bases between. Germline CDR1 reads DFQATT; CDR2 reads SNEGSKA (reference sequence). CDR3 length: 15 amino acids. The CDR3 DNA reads TGCAGTGCGGAGGGGGCTAGCGGGTACACAGATACGCAGTATTTT. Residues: CSAEGASGYTDTQYF.

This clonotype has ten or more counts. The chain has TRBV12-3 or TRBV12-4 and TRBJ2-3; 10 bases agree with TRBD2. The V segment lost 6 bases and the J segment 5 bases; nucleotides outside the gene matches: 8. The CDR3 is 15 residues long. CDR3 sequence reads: CASRISGRALDTQYF. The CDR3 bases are TGTGCCAGCAGGATAAGCGGGAGGGCCTTAGATACGCAGTATTTT.

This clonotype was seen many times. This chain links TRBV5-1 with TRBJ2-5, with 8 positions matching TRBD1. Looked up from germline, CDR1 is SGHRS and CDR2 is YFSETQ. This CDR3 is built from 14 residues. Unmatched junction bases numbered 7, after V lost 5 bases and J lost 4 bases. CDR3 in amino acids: CASRLTGVRETQYF. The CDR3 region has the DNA TGCGCCAGCAGATTGACAGGGGTCCGAGAGACCCAGTACTTC. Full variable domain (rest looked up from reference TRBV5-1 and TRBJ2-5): KAGVTQTPRYLIKTRGQQVTLSCSPISGHRSVSWYQQTPGQGLQFLFEYFSETQRNKGNFPGRFSGRQFSNSRSEMNVSTLELGDSALYLCASRLTGVRETQYFGPGTRLLVL.

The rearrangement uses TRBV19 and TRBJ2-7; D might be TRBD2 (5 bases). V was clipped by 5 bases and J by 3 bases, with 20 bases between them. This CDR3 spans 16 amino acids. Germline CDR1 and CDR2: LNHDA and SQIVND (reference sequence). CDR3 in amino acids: CASSSQRGRGVYEQYF. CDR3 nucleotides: TGTGCCAGTAGTTCTCAACGGGGTAGAGGAGTCTACGAGCAGTACTTC.

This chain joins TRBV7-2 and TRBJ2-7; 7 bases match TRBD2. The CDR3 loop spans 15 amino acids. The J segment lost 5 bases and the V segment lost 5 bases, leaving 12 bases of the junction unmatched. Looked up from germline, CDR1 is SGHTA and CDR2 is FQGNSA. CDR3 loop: CASSPESGTFNEQYF. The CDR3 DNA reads TGTGCCAGCAGCCCAGAGAGCGGGACTTTCAACGAGCAGTACTTC.

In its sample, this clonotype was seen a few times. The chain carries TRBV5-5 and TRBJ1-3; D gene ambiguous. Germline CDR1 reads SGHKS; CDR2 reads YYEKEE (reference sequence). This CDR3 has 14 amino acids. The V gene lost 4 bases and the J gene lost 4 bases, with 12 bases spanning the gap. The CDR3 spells CASSKSGAGNTIYF. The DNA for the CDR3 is TGTGCCAGCAGCAAATCAGGAGCGGGAAACACCATATATTTT. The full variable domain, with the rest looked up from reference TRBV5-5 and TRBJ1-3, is DAGVTQSPTHLIKTRGQQVTLRCSPISGHKSVSWYQQVLGQGPQFIFQYYEKEERGRGNFPDRFSARQFPNYSSELNVNALLLGDSALYLCASSKSGAGNTIYFGEGSWLTVV.

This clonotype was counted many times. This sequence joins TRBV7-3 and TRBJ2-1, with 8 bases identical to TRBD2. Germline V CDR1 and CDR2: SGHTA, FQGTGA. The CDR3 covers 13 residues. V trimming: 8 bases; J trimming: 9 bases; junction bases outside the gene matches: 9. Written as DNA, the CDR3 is TGTGCCAGCGCCCGGGAGGGGGATGGTGAGCAGTTCTTC. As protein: CASAREGDGEQFF.

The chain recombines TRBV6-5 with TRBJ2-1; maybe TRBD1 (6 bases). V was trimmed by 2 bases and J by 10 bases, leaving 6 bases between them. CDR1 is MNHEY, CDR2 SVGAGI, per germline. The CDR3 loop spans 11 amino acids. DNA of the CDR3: TGTGCCAGCAGTTACACAGGGGAGCAGTTCTTC. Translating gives CASSYTGEQFF.

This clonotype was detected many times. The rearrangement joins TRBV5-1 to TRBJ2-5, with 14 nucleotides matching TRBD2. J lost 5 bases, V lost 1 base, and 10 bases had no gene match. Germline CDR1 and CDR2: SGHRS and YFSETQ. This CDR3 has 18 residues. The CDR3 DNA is TGCGCCAGCAGCTTGACTGGGACTAGCGGGAGTAATGTCGAGACCCAGTACTTC. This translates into CASSLTGTSGSNVETQYF.

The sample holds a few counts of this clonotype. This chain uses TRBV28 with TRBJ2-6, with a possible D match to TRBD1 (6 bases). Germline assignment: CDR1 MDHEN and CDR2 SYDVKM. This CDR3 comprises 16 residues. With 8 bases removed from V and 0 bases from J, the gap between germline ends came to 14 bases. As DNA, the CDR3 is TGTGCCAGCCAGGGGCCGGCCGGCTCTGGGGCCAACGTCCTGACTTTC. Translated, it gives CASQGPAGSGANVLTF.

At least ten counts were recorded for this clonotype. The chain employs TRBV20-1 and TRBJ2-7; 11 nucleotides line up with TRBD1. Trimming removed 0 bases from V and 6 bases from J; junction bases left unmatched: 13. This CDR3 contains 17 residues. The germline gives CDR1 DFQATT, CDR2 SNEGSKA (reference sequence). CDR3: CSARDLGQGAPLGEQYF. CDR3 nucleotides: TGCAGTGCTAGAGATCTAGGACAGGGGGCCCCCCTCGGCGAGCAGTACTTC.

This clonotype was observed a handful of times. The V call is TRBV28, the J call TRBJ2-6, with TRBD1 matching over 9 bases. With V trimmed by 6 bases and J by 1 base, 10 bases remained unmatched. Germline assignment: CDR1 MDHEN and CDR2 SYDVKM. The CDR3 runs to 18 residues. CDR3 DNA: TGTGCCAGCAGCCCATGGACAGGGGCAACTTCTGGGGCCAACGTCCTGACTTTC. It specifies CASSPWTGATSGANVLTF.

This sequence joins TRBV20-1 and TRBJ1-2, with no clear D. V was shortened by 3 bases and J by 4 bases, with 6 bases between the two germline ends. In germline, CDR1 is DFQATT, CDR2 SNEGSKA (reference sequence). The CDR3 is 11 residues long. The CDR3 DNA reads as TGCAGTGCTAGGGGTGCCTATGGCTACACCTTC. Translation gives CSARGAYGYTF.

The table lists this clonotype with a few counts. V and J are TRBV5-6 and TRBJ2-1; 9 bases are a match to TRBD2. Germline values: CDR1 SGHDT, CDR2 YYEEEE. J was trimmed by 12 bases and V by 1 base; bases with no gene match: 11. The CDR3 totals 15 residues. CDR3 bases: TGTGCCAGCAGCTTGACGGGACTAGCCTTTGGGGTGCAGTTCTTC. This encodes CASSLTGLAFGVQFF.

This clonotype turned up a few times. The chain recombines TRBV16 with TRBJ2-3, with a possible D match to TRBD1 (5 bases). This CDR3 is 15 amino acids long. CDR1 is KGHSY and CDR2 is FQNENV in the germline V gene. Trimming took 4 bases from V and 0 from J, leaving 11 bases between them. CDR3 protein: CASSRGGTSTDTQYF. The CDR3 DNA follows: TGTGCCAGCAGCCGGGGCGGCACTAGCACAGATACGCAGTATTTT.

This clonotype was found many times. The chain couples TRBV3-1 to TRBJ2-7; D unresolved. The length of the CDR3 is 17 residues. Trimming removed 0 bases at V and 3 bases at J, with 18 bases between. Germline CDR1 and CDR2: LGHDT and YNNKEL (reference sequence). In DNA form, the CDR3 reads TGTGCCAGCAGCCAAGATCACCCGGCGTACCTGCGCTACGAGCAGTACTTC. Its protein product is CASSQDHPAYLRYEQYF.

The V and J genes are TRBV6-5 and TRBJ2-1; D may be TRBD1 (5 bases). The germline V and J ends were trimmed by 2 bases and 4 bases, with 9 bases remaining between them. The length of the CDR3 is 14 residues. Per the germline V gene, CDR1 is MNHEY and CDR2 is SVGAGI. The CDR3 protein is CASSYDDSYNEQFF. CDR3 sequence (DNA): TGTGCCAGCAGTTACGACGACAGTTACAATGAGCAGTTCTTC.

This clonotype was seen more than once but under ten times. The CDR3, as DNA: TGTGCCAGTAGGGGGACAGGGTTCGGGGAGCTGTTTTTT. Amino acid sequence: CASRGTGFGELFF. The V and J genes are TRBV19 and TRBJ2-2, with TRBD1 identical over 9 bases. This CDR3 is built from 13 residues. Germline CDR1 and CDR2: LNHDA and SQIVND (reference sequence). V shed 6 bases, J shed 7 bases, and the junction held 3 bases outside the gene matches.

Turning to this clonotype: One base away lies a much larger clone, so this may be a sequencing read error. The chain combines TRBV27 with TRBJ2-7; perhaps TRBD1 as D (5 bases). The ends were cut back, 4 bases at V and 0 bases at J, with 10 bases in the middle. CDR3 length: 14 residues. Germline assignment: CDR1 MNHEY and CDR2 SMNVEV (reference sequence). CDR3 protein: CASSWGRFSYEQYF. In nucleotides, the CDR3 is TGTGCCAGCAGTTGGGGCAGATTCTCCTACGAGCAGTACTTC.